The sequence of this T cell receptor beta chain was determined in a study of cytomegalovirus exposure and HLA in healthy donors (dated by TCRdb to the late 2010s). With respect to the entire study: In an earlier analysis of approximately 640 of the donors, around 290 Gb of sequence data and 117 million unique TCR beta sequences from about 179 million T cells were reported. Using immunosequencing, the study profiled T cell repertoires from about 620 subjects and related those repertoires to cytomegalovirus serostatus. An early release covering roughly 600 HLA-typed donors comprised 300 to 350 gigabases of sequencing data and roughly 85 million unique TCR sequences. Besides the first cohort of more than 650 subjects, a separate validation cohort made up of over 100 different subjects was used. On average, 235,054 unique TCR beta nucleotide sequences were sequenced per donor among 350 to 400 genotyped donors of the cohort, with roughly 20% of those sequences being non-productive. A later genetic analysis used genome-wide SNP genotypes for about 65% of the 666 donors, treating that subset as a discovery cohort. Typing coverage varied by locus: roughly 620-640 donors for A, B, C, DRB1 and DQB1; about 520 for DQA1; more than 600 for DPA1; more than 450 for DPB1. The study was designed to test whether signatures of past pathogen exposure could be identified by cataloging public T cell receptors. Because of strong linkage in the cohort, roughly five DR-DQ haplotypes were treated as single units for association and clustering. Rather than drawing on any new phenotypic data, the later analysis identified candidate immune exposures from TCR beta sequences and the way those sequences occurred across donors. Both class I and class II loci were covered by HLA typing, at four-digit resolution. Donor age, sex, ethnicity and CMV serostatus were collected together with the repertoire data. All discovery cohort repertoires had been generated using a single sequencing platform. To decide whether each TCR beta V gene segment behaved as functional or pseudogenic, an earlier analysis of 587 of the donors relied on high-throughput TCR beta sequencing. A later analysis re-examined previously published TCR beta repertoires from about 670 donors and added high-resolution HLA genotyping to investigate patterns of TCR occurrence. Of the roughly 410 genotyped donors, 65% to 90% were placed in the genetic ancestry cluster associated with self-reported Caucasian donors. To predict cytomegalovirus infection status, the study brought together high-throughput TCR immunosequencing, statistical association of individual TCRs with disease status, and machine learning. On the study overall, not on this receptor specifically: According to a later genetic analysis, donors in an Asian-associated ancestry cluster had fewer N-insertions in productive TCRs than the roughly 670-donor mean. In a later analysis, most CMV-associated TCR beta chains were found to appear HLA-restricted, with HLA associations seemingly driven largely by CMV exposure. Immune exposure information for the cohort was limited to CMV serostatus. In vitro tests confirmed that three of the cytomegalovirus-associated TCR beta chains recognize cytomegalovirus antigens. A later analysis reported that several top co-occurrence clusters appeared linked to parvovirus B19, influenza, CMV and Epstein-Barr virus. In a later genetic analysis, a missense DCLRE1C variant was associated with V-gene and J-gene trimming of TCR beta chains, and the association was replicated in an independent cohort. Because some donors lacked HLA typing at each locus, the association tests relied only on the typed subset. A later analysis found that TCR association rates varied across HLA loci, with DRB1 alleles showing the most associated TCRs and HLA-C alleles the fewest. In a later analysis, around 17,000 TCR beta sequences were associated with specific HLA alleles at a false discovery rate of 0.05. A further reported finding was that TCR beta sequences accurately predicted the HLA-A and HLA-B alleles for most subjects in the first cohort. A group of highly shared sequence variants was considered likely to be a technical artifact of the sequencing pipeline. An earlier analysis of some 560 of the donors showed that most TCR beta V segments appeared in productive rearrangements either about 87% or about 30% of the time, which broadly matched IMGT annotations. Correlated functional status among segregating V segments might be attributable to linkage disequilibrium, but an unknown experimental factor could not be ruled out. Strong co-occurrence of HLA alleles, especially DR and DQ, made assigning TCR associations to individual alleles difficult. Most TCR sequences were seen in very few donors, while some public TCRs were found in many individuals. A later analysis found that HLA-associated TCR beta chains were more clonally expanded and had lower generation probabilities than equally common non-associated chains. Some IMGT-functional V segments, including TRBV6-2 and TRBV6-3, could not be distinguished by the 87-base-pair reads and were therefore excluded. The presence/absence analyses assumed that sequencing depth was roughly uniform across donors, and that assumption may not be true. Seventeen rarely observed V segments, including chromosome 9 orphons, were excluded from the earlier analysis of some 590 of the donors because counts were too low. The authors suggested that the approach could potentially be extended to other disease states and immunological phenotypes. The study gave a list of 150 to 200 TCR beta chains associated with cytomegalovirus. This cohort had only TCR beta chains sequenced, and the lack of alpha or paired-chain data limited which features could be detected. The classifier was reported to diagnose cytomegalovirus status with high specificity and sensitivity in both the original cohort and the validation cohort.

In total, roughly 670 healthy bone marrow donors made up the cohort. All cohort members were sampled while nominally healthy, although unrecorded immune exposures were likely present. The donor tested CMV seropositive and was one of the 289 seropositive cohort members. A peripheral blood sample was provided by each donor, and peripheral blood mononuclear cells were used for TCR beta sequencing. The Qiagen DNeasy Blood Extraction Kit was used to extract genomic DNA from the blood cell samples. Turning to this clone: Its antigen is not yet known. No much larger clonotype is one base removed from it; base qualities were not supplied.

The method was the immunoSEQ multiplex PCR assay. A mixture of 60 forward primers for TCR Vbeta segments and 13 reverse primers for TCR Jbeta segments was used in the multiplex PCR. A multiplex PCR assay on genomic DNA amplified the CDR3 region of rearranged TCR beta genes. The amplified TCR beta libraries were sequenced on the Illumina HiSeq System as 87-base-pair reads. As for the authors' bioinformatics: In a later analysis, some 80 million unique TCR beta chains were counted across the 666 repertoires, and roughly 11 million of these chains were shared by at least two donors. Raw reads were error-corrected and collapsed into unique sequences by a nearest-neighbor algorithm in which closely related sequences were merged to remove PCR and sequencing errors. To assign V, D and J gene segments, CDR3 sequences were aligned to IMGT reference sequences. For a sequence to be retained, a match of at least six nucleotides was required to both a V gene segment and a J gene segment. Rearrangements were called productive when the CDR3 lacked stop codons and stayed in frame with V and J; all others were non-productive. CDR3 was defined by IMGT convention, running from the second conserved V-encoded cysteine to the conserved J-encoded phenylalanine. The earlier analysis of fewer than 750 of the donors excluded sequences that lacked an unambiguous match to a single V gene segment. In an earlier analysis of 587 of the donors, V segments were called functional above 56.7% productive rearrangements and were called segregating when the between-donor standard deviation exceeded 5%. A statistical classification framework was built to diagnose cytomegalovirus status from the catalog of TCR beta chain sequences. In a later analysis, TCR nucleotide sequences were compared against IMGT/GENE-DB human TR gene sequences so that V and J genes could be assigned. The TCRdist pipeline was used in a later analysis to assign CDR3 sequences and most-parsimonious VDJ recombination scenarios. In a later analysis, each TCR beta chain was defined by its CDR3 amino acid sequence together with its V-gene family, and reads lacking a unique V-gene family were excluded. To address suspected cross-contamination and a sequencing artifact, a later analysis removed some 620 highly shared, low-generation-probability nucleotide sequences. For each public chain, a later analysis derived a clonal expansion index from normalized ranks of inferred template counts within each repertoire. A later analysis computed generation probabilities with a VDJ recombination model fitted to out-of-frame rearrangements, and checked the results against IGoR. In a later analysis, hypergeometric tests were used to score TCR-TCR, TCR-HLA and TCR-CMV co-occurrence, with a repertoire-size bias correction applied to TCR pairs. False discovery rates were estimated in a later analysis by permuting HLA or CMV assignments 20 times. A later analysis grouped co-occurring TCRs with DBSCAN, adding TCRdist sequence similarity when clustering within HLA-allele-positive subsets. Co-occurrence clustering excluded repertoires with fewer than 30,000 or more than 120,000 public chains, plus five with anomalous nucleotide sharing. TCRdb retrieved this table from immuneACCESS and kept in-frame rearrangements only. Not all clones are present; in checked studies, unresolved V genes account for under half, and no reason is known for the remainder. The V and J calls and clone size are taken from that table; D and trimming were inferred from the DNA. This sample comprises roughly 300,000 clones, about nine tenths of them detected only once. The ten top clones hold 3% to 4% of the sample.

Trimming accounts for 1 base at V and 5 bases at J, while the number of junction bases matched to no gene is 7. The CDR1 and CDR2 encoded by the germline V gene (reference sequence) are LNHDA and SQIVND. The CDR3 sequence holds 17 residues, the cysteine and phenylalanine included. Only the CDR3 DNA stays, 51 bases, in frame from base 1. The rearranged segments are TRBV19 and TRBJ2-7, with TRBD2 matching 14 junction bases. The material sequenced was PBMCs. The TCR sequence derives from a man between 35 and 55 years old in good health and CMV-seropositive. Here is the DNA: TGTGCCAGTAGTATAGCTGGACTAGCGGGAGGATTCGACGAGCAGTACTTC. It is translated as CASSIAGLAGGFDEQYF.